These T cell receptor beta chains were read from a single sample in a study of CD4+ T cells in melanoma. Profiling relied on immunoSEQ multiplex PCR, and the TCRdb table lists in-frame clones only, not all of them. The sample has some 15,000 clones; roughly 69% are singletons. Sequencing was performed on cells from a culture (not recorded whether cultured in vitro). The receptors shown here come from a human donor with melanoma. CDR3s include the opening cysteine and the closing phenylalanine or tryptophan. The order of the fields is clone size, J gene, D gene, V gene, CDR3 protein, CDR3 DNA. The D gene is left open where the match is weak. A row's size may be missing; if present it is once, few, many or a size class.

>-|TRBJ2-3|-|TRBV7-9
CASALSEPTDTQYF
TGTGCCAGCGCCCTAAGCGAGCCCACAGATACGCAGTATTTT
>few|TRBJ2-7|-|TRBV19
CASSISSVEYYEQYF
TGTGCCAGTAGTATAAGTTCCGTGGAGTACTACGAGCAGTACTTC
>few|TRBJ1-3|TRBD1|TRBV30
CAWRTGGGNTIYF
TGTGCCTGGAGAACAGGGGGTGGAAACACCATATATTTT
>-|TRBJ1-1|TRBD1|TRBV5-4
CASSLGTATEAFF
TGTGCCAGCAGCCTCGGGACAGCTACTGAAGCTTTCTTT
>once|TRBJ1-1|-|TRBV5-5
CASRMGWARAMNTEAFF
TGTGCCAGCAGGATGGGATGGGCCAGGGCCATGAACACTGAAGCTTTCTTT
>few|TRBJ1-1|-|TRBV2
CASREQGSDAFF
TGTGCCAGCAGGGAACAGGGTTCTGACGCTTTCTTT
>-|TRBJ2-7|-|TRBV6-5
CASREGGPGYYEQYF
TGTGCCAGCAGAGAGGGAGGTCCGGGGTACTACGAGCAGTACTTC
>few|TRBJ1-6|-|TRBV19
CASNPQKNSPLHF
TGTGCCAGTAATCCACAGAAAAATTCACCCCTCCACTTT
>-|TRBJ1-1|-|TRBV18
CASSPGLTEAFF
TGTGCCAGCTCACCAGGGCTCACTGAAGCTTTCTTT
>-|TRBJ1-4|-|TRBV18
CASSPRDGNEKLFF
TGTGCCAGCTCACCAAGGGATGGCAATGAAAAACTGTTTTTT
>once|TRBJ2-3|-|TRBV7-6
CASSLLSGGDTQYF
TGTGCCAGCAGCTTACTCTCCGGGGGAGATACGCAGTATTTT